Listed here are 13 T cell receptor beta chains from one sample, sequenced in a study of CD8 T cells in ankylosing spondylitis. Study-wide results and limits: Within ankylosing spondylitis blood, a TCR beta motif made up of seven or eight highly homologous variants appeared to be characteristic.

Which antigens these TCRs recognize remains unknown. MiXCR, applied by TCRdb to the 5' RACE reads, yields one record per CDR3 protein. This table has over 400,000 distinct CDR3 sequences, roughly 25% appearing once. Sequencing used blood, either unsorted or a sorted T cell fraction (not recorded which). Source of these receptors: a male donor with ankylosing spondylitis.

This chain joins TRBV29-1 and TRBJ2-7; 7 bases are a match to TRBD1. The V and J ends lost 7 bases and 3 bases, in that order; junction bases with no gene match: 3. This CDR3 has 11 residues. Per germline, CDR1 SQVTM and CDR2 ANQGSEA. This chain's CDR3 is CSAWDSYEQYV. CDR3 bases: TGCAGCGCCTGGGACAGCTACGAGCAGTACGTC.

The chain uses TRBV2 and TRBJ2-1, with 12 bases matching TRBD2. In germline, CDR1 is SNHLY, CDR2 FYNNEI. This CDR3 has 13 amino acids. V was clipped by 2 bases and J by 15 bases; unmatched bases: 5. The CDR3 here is CASSETPSGRAFF. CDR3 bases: TGTGCCAGCAGTGAAACCCCTAGCGGGAGGGCGTTCTTC.

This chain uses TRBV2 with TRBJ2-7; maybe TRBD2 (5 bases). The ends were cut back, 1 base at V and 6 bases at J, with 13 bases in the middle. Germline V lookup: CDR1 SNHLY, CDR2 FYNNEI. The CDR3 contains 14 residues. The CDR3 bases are TGTGCCAGCAGTGAAGGGACCGACTATCGCGAGCAGTACGTC. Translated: CASSEGTDYREQYV.

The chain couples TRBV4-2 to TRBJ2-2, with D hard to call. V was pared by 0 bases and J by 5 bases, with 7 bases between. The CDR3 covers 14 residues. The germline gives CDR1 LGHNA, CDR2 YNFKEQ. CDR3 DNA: TGTGCCAGCAGCCAAGATGGTTTTACCGGGGAGCTGTTTTTT. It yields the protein CASSQDGFTGELFF.

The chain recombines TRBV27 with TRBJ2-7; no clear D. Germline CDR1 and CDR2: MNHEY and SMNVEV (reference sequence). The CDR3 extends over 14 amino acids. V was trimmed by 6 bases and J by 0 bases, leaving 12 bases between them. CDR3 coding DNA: TGTGCCAGCAGACTCTCGATCGACTCCTACGAGCAGTACGTC. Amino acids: CASRLSIDSYEQYV.

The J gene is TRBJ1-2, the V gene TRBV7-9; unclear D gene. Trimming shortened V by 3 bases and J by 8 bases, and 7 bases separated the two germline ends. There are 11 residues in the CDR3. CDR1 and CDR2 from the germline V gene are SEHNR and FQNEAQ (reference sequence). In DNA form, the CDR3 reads TGTGCCAGCAGCTTCGGGGAAGGCTACACCTTC. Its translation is CASSFGEGYTF.

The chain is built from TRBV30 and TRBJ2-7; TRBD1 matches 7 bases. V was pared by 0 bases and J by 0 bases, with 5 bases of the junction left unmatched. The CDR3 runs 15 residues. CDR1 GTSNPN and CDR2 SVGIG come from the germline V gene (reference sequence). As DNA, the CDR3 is TGTGCCTGGAGTGTAGGCAGGGGGATCTCCTACGAGCAGTACTTC. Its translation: CAWSVGRGISYEQYF.

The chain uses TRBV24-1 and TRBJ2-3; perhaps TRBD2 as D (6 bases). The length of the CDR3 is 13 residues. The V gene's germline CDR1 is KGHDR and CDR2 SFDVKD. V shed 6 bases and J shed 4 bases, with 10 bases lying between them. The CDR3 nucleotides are TGTGCCACCAGTCGGGTAGCGGCAGATACGCAGTATTTT. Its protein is CATSRVAADTQYF.

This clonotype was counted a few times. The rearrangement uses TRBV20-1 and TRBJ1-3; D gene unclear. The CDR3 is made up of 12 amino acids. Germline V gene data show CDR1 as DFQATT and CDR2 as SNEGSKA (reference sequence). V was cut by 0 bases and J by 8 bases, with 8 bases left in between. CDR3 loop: CSARDHRDTIYF. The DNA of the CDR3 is TGCAGTGCTAGAGATCATCGGGACACCATATATTTT.

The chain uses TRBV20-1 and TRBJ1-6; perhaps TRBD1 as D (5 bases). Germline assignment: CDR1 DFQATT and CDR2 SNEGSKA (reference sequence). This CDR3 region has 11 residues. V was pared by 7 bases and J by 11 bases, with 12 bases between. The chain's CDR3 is CSVRGIPPLHF. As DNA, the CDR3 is TGCAGTGTTCGGGGGATCCCACCCCTCCACTTT.

The CDR3 sequence is CASSSTGGPGTQYF. DNA for the CDR3: TGTGCCAGCAGCTCTACAGGGGGCCCGGGGACCCAGTACTTC. The rearrangement links TRBV9 to TRBJ2-5, with TRBD1 identical over 9 bases. The V gene end was trimmed by 4 bases and the J gene end by 7 bases; junction bases not matched to a gene: 8. The germline CDR1 and CDR2 sequences are SGDLS and YYNGEE. The CDR3 runs to 14 residues.

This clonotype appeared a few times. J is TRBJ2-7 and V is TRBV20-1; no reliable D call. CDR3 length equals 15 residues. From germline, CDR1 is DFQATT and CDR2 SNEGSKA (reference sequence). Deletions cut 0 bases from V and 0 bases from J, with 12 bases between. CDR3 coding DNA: TGCAGTGCTAGAGATCGTCCCAAGGGCTCCTACGAGCAGTACGTC. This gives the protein CSARDRPKGSYEQYV.

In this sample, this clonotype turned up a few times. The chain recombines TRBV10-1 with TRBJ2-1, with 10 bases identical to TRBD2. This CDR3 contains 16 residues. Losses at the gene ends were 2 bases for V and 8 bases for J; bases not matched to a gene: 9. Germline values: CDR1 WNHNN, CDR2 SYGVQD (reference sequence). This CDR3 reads CASSERGASGSDEQFF. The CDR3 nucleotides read TGCGCCAGCAGTGAGCGGGGGGCTAGCGGGAGTGATGAGCAGTTCTTC.